The clone carrying this TCR beta chain was found a few times. The data were taken from a study of CD8+CD57+ T cells in acquired aplastic anemia. Study-level background: Sorted CD4+ and CD8+ cells yielded DNA averaging approximately 3 ug.

Selection for sequencing was limited to patients who had shown CD8+CD57+ cell expansion by flow cytometry. The enrolled patients all had severe acquired aplastic anemia. The CDR3 runs to 14 residues. Germline CDR1 reads KGHDR; CDR2 reads SFDVKD. Trimming took off 4 bases at V and 8 bases at J, with 13 bases between the two ends. Genomic DNA was employed as the template in profiling TCR beta VDJ and CDR3. TCRdb independently ran MiXCR on the reads; one entry per CDR3 protein. The sample lists more than 250,000 distinct CDR3 sequences; less than 85% were seen once. This receptor was taken from a human donor with aplastic anemia. The chain is built from TRBV24-1 and TRBJ2-2; perhaps TRBD1 as D (6 bases). The source material was sorted CD4+, CD8+, or CD8+CD57+ T cells (not recorded which) from PBMCs. CDR3 protein: CATSDRTGTGELFF. CDR3 sequence (DNA): TGTGCCACCAGTGACCGAACCGGGACAGGGGAGCTGTTTTTT.